This T cell receptor (beta chain) was documented in a study of T-cell reconstitution after alpha-beta-depleted transplantation in children. Unmatched junction bases numbered 5, after V lost 4 bases and J lost 3 bases. The CDR3 spans 14 residues. Per germline, CDR1 LGHNA and CDR2 YSLEER. A word on this clonotype: What it recognizes is unknown.

The authors prepared the TCRbeta library with unique molecular identifiers. MiXCR was run by TCRdb on the PCR reads, yielding one entry per CDR3 protein. The sample carries approximately 99,000 distinct CDR3 sequences, 5% to 7% recorded once. General study points: Newly made T cells mostly supplied T-cell counts and diversity one year after transplant. In patients about two months after transplant, alpha-beta T cells reportedly arose from several hundred expanded graft clones. Surviving recipient cells, namely T cells and thymic progenitors, were the source of high day-60 TCRbeta diversity in some patients.

J is TRBJ2-7 and V is TRBV4-3; 8 bases align to TRBD1. This receptor was identified in a male patient under 10 years old who had a stem cell transplant for acute lymphoblastic leukemia, so the T cells may come from the graft donor. The sample in question was PBMCs, mostly from graft donor cells, obtained 360 days after TCRalphabeta/CD19-depleted stem cell transplant. The CDR3 bases are TGCGCCAGCAGCCCTTGGACAGGGTACTACGAGCAGTACTTC. Residues: CASSPWTGYYEQYF.